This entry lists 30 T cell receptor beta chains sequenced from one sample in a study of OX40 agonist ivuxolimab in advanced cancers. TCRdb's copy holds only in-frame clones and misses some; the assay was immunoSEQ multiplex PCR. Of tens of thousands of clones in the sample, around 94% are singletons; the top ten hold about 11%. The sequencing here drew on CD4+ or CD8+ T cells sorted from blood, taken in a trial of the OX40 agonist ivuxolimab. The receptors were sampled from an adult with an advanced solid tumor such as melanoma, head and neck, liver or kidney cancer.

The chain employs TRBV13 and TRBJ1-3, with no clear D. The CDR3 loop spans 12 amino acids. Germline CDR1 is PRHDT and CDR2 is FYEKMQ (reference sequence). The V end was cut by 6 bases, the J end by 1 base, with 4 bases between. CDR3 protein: CASSRSGNTIYF. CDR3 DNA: TGTGCCAGCAGTAGATCTGGAAACACCATATATTTT.

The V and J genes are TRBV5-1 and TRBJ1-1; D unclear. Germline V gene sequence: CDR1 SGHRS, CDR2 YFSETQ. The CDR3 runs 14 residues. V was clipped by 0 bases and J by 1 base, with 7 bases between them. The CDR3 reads CASSLVSENTEAFF. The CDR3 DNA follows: TGCGCCAGCAGCTTGGTATCCGAGAACACTGAAGCTTTCTTT.

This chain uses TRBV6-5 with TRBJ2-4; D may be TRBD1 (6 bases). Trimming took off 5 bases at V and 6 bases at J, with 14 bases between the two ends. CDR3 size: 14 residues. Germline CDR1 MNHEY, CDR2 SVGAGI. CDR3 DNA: TGTGCCAGCAGTACCAGGGGTTGGAGAAACATTCAGTACTTC. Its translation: CASSTRGWRNIQYF.

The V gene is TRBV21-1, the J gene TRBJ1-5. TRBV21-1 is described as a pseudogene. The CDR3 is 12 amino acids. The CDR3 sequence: CASSEGRRPQHF. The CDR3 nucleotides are TGTGCCAGCAGCGAGGGCCGGAGGCCCCAGCATTTT.

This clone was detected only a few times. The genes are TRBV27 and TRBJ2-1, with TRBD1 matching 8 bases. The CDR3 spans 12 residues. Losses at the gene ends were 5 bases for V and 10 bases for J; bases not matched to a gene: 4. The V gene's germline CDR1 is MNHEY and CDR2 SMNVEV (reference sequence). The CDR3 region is CASSADRDEQFF. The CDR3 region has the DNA TGTGCCAGCAGTGCGGACAGGGACGAGCAGTTCTTC.

Here the CDR3 DNA reads TGTGCCAGCGGCGACGGGATCAATCAGCCCCAGCATTTT. It translates to CASGDGINQPQHF. The chain employs TRBV7-6 and TRBJ1-5, with D uncertain. Looked up from germline, CDR1 is SGHVS and CDR2 is FNYEAQ. V gave up 8 bases and J gave up 3 bases, with 11 bases separating them. The CDR3 has 13 residues. The variable domain in full, completed from reference TRBV7-6 and TRBJ1-5, reads GAGVSQSPRYKVTKRGQDVALRCDPISGHVSLYWYRQALGQGPEFLTYFNYEAQQDKSGLPNDRFSAERPEGSISTLTIQRTEQRDSAMYRCASGDGINQPQHFGDGTRLSIL.

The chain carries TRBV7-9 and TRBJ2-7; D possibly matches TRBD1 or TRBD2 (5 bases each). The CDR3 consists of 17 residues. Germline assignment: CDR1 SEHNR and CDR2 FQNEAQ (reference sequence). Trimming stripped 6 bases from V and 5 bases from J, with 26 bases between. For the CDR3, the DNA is TGTGCCAGCAGTCTCAATCCCATCCTGAGGGGAAGAAACGAGCAGTACTTC. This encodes CASSLNPILRGRNEQYF.

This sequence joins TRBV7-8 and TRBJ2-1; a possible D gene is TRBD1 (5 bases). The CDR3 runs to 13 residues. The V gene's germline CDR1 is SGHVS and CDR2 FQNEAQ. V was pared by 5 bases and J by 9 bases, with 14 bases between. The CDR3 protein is CASSPTGASEQFF. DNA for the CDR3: TGTGCCAGCAGCCCAACTGGGGCTAGTGAGCAGTTCTTC.

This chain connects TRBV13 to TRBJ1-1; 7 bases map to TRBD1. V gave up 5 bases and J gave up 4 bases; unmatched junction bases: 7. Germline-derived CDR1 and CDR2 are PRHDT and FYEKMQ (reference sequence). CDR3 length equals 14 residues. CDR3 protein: CASSQGGQPTEAFF. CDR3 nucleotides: TGTGCCAGCAGCCAAGGGGGACAGCCCACTGAAGCTTTCTTT.

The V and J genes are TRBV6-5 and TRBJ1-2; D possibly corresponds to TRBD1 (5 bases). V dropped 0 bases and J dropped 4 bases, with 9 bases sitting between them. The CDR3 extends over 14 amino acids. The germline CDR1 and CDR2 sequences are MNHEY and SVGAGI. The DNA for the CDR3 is TGTGCCAGCAGTTACTCGAAAGGGGCCTATGGCTACACCTTC. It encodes CASSYSKGAYGYTF.

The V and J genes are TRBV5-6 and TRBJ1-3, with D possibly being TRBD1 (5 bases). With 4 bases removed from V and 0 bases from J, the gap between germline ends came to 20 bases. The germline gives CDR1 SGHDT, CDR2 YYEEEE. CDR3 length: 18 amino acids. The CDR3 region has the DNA TGTGCCAGCAGCACACTGGGACGCCTGACTGACTCTGGAAACACCATATATTTT. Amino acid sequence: CASSTLGRLTDSGNTIYF.

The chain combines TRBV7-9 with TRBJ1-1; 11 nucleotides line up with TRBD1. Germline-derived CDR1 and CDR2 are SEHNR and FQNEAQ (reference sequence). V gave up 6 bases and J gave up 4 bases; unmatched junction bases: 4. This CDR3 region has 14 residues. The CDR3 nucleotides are TGTGCCAGCAGACCAGGGACAGGGGGCACTGAAGCTTTCTTT. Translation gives CASRPGTGGTEAFF.

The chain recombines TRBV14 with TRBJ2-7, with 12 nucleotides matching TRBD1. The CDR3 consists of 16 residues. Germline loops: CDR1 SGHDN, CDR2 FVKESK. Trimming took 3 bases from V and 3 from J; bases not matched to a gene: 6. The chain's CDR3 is CASSQWGTGGFYEQYF. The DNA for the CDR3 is TGTGCCAGCAGCCAGTGGGGGACAGGGGGCTTCTACGAGCAGTACTTC.

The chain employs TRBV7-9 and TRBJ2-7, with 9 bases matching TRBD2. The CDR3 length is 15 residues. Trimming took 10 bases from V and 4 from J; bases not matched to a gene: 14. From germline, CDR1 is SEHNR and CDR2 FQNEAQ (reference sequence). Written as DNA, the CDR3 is TGTGCCACCAAAAGGGGGGCTAGCGGGACGTACGAGCAGTACTTC. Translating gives CATKRGASGTYEQYF.

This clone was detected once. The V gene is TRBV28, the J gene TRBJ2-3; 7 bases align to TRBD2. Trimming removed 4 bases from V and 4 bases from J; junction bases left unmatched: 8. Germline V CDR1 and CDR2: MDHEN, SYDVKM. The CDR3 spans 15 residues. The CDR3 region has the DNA TGTGCCAGCAGTTGGGGCCGCGGGGGATCAGATACGCAGTATTTT. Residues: CASSWGRGGSDTQYF.

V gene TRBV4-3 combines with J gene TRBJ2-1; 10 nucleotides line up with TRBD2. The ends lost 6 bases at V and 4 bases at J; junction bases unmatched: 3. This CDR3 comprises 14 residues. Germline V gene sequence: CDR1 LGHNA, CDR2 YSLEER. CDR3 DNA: TGCGCCAGCAGTCGAGCGGGGGGGTACAATGAGCAGTTCTTC. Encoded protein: CASSRAGGYNEQFF.

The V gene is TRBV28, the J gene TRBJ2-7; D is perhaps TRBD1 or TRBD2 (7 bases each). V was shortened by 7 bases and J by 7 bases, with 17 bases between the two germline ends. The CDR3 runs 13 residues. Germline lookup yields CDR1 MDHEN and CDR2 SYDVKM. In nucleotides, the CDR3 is TGTGCCAGCACTAGGGCAGGGGGGGGAGAGCAGTACTTC. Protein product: CASTRAGGGEQYF.

CDR3 sequence: CATSRGRGLTEAFF. The CDR3 DNA reads TGTGCCACCAGCAGAGGAAGAGGTCTCACTGAAGCTTTCTTT. The gene calls are TRBV15 and TRBJ1-1; the D is unclear. CDR3 size: 14 residues. Deletions cut 1 base from V and 4 bases from J, with 10 bases between. Germline CDR1 and CDR2: LNHNV and YYDKDF (reference sequence).

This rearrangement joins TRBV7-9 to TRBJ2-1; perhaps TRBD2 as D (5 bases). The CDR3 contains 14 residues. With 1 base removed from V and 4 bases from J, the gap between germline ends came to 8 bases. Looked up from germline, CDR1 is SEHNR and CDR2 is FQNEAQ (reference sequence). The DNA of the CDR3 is TGTGCCAGCAGCTTAGTCACTAGTTACAATGAGCAGTTCTTC. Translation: CASSLVTSYNEQFF.

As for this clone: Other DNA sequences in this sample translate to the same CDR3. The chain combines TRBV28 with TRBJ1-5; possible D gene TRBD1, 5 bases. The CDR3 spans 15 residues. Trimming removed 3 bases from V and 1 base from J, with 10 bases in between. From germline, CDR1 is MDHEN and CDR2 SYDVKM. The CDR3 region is CASSLLGDSNQPQHF. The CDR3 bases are TGTGCCAGCAGTTTGCTTGGGGACAGCAATCAGCCCCAGCATTTT.

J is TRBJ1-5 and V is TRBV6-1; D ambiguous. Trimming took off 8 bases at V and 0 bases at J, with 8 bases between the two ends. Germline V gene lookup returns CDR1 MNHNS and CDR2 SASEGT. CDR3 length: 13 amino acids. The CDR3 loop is CASLMNSNQPQHF. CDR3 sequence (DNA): TGTGCCAGCCTTATGAATAGCAATCAGCCCCAGCATTTT.

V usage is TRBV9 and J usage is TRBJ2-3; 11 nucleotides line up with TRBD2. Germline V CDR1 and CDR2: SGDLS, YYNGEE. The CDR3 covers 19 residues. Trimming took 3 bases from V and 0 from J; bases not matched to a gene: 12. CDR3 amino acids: CASSERSGTSGASTDTQYF. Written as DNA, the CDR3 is TGTGCCAGCAGCGAGAGGAGTGGGACTAGCGGAGCCAGCACAGATACGCAGTATTTT.

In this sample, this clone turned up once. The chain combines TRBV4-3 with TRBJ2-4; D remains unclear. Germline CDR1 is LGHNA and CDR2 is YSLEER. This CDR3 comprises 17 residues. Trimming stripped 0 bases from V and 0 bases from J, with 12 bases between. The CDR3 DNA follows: TGCGCCAGCAGCCAAGAACCGGCATCACTAGCCAAAAACATTCAGTACTTC. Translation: CASSQEPASLAKNIQYF.

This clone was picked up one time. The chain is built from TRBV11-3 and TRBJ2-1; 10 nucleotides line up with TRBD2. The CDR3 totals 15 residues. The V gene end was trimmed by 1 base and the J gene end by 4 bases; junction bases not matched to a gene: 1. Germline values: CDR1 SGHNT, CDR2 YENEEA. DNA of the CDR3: TGTGCCAGCAGCTTAGGGACTAGCGGTTACAATGAGCAGTTCTTC. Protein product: CASSLGTSGYNEQFF.

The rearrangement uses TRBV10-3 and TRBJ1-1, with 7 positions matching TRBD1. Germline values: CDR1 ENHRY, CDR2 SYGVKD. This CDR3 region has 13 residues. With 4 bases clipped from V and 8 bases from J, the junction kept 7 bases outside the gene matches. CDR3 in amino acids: CAISARGTEEAFF. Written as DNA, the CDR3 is TGTGCCATCAGTGCTAGAGGGACAGAGGAAGCTTTCTTT.

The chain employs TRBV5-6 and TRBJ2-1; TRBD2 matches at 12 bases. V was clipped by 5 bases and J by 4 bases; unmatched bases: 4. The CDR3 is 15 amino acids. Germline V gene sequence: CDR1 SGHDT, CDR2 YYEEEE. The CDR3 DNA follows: TGTGCCAGCAGTTCCGGGACTAGCGGGTACAATGAGCAGTTCTTC. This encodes CASSSGTSGYNEQFF.

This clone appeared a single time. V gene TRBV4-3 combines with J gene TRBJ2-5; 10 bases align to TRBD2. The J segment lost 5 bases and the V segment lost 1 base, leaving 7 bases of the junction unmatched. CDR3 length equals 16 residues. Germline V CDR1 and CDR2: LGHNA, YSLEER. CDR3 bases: TGCGCCAGCAGCCAAGCCAGCGGGAGGGCCGGGGAGACCCAGTACTTC. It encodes CASSQASGRAGETQYF.

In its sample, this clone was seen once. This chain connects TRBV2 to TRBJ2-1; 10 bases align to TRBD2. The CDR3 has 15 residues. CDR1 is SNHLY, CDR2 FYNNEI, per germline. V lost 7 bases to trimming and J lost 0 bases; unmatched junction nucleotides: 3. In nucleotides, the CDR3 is TGTGCCAGCACTAGCGGGGGTAGCTCCTACAATGAGCAGTTCTTC. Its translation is CASTSGGSSYNEQFF.

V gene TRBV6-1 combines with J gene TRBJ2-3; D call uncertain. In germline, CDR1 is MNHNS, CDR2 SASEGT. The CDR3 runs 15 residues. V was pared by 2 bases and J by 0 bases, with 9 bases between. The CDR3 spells CASSEPIASTDTQYF. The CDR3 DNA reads TGTGCCAGCAGTGAACCCATAGCTAGCACAGATACGCAGTATTTT.

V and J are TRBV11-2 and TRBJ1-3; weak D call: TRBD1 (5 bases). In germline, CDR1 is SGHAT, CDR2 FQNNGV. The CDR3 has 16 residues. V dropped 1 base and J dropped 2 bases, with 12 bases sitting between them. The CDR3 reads CASSLGRGLTGNTIYF. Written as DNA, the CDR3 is TGTGCCAGCAGCTTAGGGAGGGGCCTTACTGGAAACACCATATATTTT.